This T cell receptor beta chain was documented in a study of T cell repertoires in cytomegalovirus infection. Study-level information: The public TCR beta signatures pointed to both CMV infection and matching HLA type. Study-level findings and limits: CMV-specific TCR beta clonotypes restricted by HLA-C dominated the ex vivo response. Accumulated public TCR beta family frequency recognized individuals carrying CMV together with the relevant HLA.

This clonotype appeared a single time. The target antigen is unknown. The V gene end was trimmed by 6 bases and the J gene end by 8 bases; junction bases not matched to a gene: 15. The CDR3 is 16 residues long. Germline lookup yields CDR1 MDHEN and CDR2 SYDVKM. TCRdb re-analysed the reads in MiXCR, keeping a single row per CDR3 protein. This sample carries about 180,000 distinct CDR3 sequences, about 18% of them seen once, and the ten largest clones take around 25%. The sample was CD8+ T cells from PBMCs. This clonotype was obtained from a human donor in good health (CMV status not recorded). Some clones in this sample may be carry-over from other donors' samples. The V and J genes are TRBV28 and TRBJ1-5; 8 bases agree with TRBD1. In DNA form, the CDR3 reads TGTGCCAGCAGACACGGACAGGGTACATTAAAAAAGCCCCAGCATTTT. Amino acid sequence: CASRHGQGTLKKPQHF.